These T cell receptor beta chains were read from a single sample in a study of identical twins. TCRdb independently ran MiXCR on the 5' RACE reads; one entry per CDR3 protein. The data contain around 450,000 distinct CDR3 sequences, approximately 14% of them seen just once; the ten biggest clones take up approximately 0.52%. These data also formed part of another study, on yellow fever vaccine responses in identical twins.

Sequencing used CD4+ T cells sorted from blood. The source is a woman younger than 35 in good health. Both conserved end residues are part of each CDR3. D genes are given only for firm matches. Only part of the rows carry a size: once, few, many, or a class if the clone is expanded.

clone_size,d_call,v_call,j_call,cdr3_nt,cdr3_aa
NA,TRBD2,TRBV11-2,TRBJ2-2,TGTGCCAGCAGCTTAGATGGTAGCGGGAGCGGGGAGCTGTTTTTT,CASSLDGSGSGELFF
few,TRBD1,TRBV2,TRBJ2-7,TGTGCCAGCGGCGAACGGGACAGGGCCTCCTACGAGCAGTACTTC,CASGERDRASYEQYF
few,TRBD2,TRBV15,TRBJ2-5,TGTGCCACCAGCAGAGGTGTAATAGCGGGAGAGGAGACCCAGTACTTC,CATSRGVIAGEETQYF
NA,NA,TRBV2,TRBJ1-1,TGTGCCAGCAGCGACCTAGTTAGGACTGAAGCTTTCTTT,CASSDLVRTEAFF
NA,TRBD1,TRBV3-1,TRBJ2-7,TGTGCCAGCAGCCGGACGACAGGGGGTCAGGTCTCCTACGAGCAGTACTTC,CASSRTTGGQVSYEQYF
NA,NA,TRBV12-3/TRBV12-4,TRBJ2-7,TGTGCCAGCAGCATAGTCTCAGGCTACGAGCAGTACTTC,CASSIVSGYEQYF
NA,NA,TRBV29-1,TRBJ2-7,TGCAGCGCTAAGGACTCGAAAGGTTCCTACGAGCAGTACTTC,CSAKDSKGSYEQYF
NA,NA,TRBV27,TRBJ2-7,TGTGCCAGCAGTGCTCCAGGCAGACAGTACGAGCAGTACTTC,CASSAPGRQYEQYF
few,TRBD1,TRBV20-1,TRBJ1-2,TGCAGTGCTGGACAACCGGACAGGGCCTATGGCTACACCTTC,CSAGQPDRAYGYTF
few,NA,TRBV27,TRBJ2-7,TGTGCCAGCAGTCTCCTAGCCAAATACGAGCAGTACTTC,CASSLLAKYEQYF
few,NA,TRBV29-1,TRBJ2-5,TGCAGCGGTAAAACAGGTCACAGAGAGACCCAGTACTTC,CSGKTGHRETQYF
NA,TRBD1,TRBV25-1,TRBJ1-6,TGTGCCAGCAGGACCCGGCTCGGACAGGGTGGCTCACCCCTCCACTTT,CASRTRLGQGGSPLHF
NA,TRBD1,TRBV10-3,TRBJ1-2,TGTGCCATCAGGCCAGGGGGCTATGGCTACACCTTC,CAIRPGGYGYTF
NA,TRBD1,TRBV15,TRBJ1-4,TGTGCCACCAGCATGGGACAGGGTAACGAAAAACTGTTTTTT,CATSMGQGNEKLFF
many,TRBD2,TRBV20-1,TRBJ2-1,TGCAGTGCTAGAGTCACCCTAGCGGGGACACGCAAGCAGTTCTTC,CSARVTLAGTRKQFF
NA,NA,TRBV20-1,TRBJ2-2,TGCAGTGCTAGTTCGGCGGGGAACACCGGGGAGCTGTTTTTT,CSASSAGNTGELFF
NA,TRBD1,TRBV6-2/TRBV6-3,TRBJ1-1,TGTGCCAGCAGAGGACAGGCCATGGGCACTGAAGCTTTCTTT,CASRGQAMGTEAFF
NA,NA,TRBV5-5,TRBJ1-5,TGTGCCAGCAGCTTGAGAGGGGTGAATCAGCCCCAGCATTTT,CASSLRGVNQPQHF
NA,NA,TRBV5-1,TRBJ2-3,TGCGCCAGCAGCTTGCCCTTCCGAGGGAGCACAGATACGCAGTATTTT,CASSLPFRGSTDTQYF
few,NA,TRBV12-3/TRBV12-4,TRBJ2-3,TGTGCCAGCACCTTTGCGGGACGGGTATTGACAGATACGCAGTATTTT,CASTFAGRVLTDTQYF
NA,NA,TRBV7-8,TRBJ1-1,TGTGCCAGCAGCATCTACCGGGAGGCTGAAGCTTTCTTT,CASSIYREAEAFF
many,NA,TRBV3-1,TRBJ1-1,TGTGCCAGCAGCCAATTTAACAGGCTAAAATTGGATGCTTTCTTT,CASSQFNRLKLDAFF
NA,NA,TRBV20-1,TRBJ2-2,TGCAGTGCTAGAGGAAAAGGGACCGTCACCGGGGAGCTGTTTTTT,CSARGKGTVTGELFF
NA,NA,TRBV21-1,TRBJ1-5,TGTGCCAGCAGCAAAGCGCTGACGAGCAATCAGCCCCAGCATTTT,CASSKALTSNQPQHF
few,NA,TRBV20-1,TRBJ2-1,TGCAGTGCTAGCTGGGCGAGGGGCCGATCGTACAATGAGCAGTTCTTC,CSASWARGRSYNEQFF
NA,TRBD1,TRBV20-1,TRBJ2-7,TGCAGTGCTAGAGTTCTCCGACAGGGGAGCTACGAGCAGTACTTC,CSARVLRQGSYEQYF
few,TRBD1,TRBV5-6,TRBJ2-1,TGTGCCAGCAGCCTCGGACAGGGAAGGTACAATGAGCAGTTCTTC,CASSLGQGRYNEQFF
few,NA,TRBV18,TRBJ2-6,TGTGCCAGCTCACCACCGGGGAGCTCTGGGGCCAACGTCCTGACTTTC,CASSPPGSSGANVLTF
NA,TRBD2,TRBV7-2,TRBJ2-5,TGTGCCAGCAGCCTTTATAGCGGGAGAGGAGAAGAGACCCAGTACTTC,CASSLYSGRGEETQYF
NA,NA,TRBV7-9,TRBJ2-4,TGTGCCAGCGGCGGGGCAGGGAAGGCCAAAAACATTCAGTACTTC,CASGGAGKAKNIQYF
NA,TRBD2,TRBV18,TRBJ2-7,TGTGCCAGCTCACCACCGGTCCTAGCGGGAGGCCCCCCCTACGAGCAGTACTTC,CASSPPVLAGGPPYEQYF
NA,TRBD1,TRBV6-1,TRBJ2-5,TGTGCCAGCAGTAAACCTCCGGGACAGGGTCTAGAGACCCAGTACTTC,CASSKPPGQGLETQYF
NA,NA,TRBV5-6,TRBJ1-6,TGTGCCAGCAGCTTGCCAGGGCATAATTCACCCCTCCACTTT,CASSLPGHNSPLHF
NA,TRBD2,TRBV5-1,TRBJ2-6,TGCGCCAGCACCTCCTCCCCGACGAGCGGGGGTGGTGGGGCCAACCTCCTGACTTTC,CASTSSPTSGGGGANLLTF
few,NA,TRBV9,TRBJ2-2,TGTGCCAGCAGCGTAGAGGTGAACGGGGAGCTGTTTTTT,CASSVEVNGELFF
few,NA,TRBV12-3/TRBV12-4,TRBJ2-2,TGTGCCAGCAGTTTCCTGAATCGAAGGGCCGCCGGGGAGCTGTTTTTT,CASSFLNRRAAGELFF
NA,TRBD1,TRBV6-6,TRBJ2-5,TGTGCCAGCAGACAGGGGGTAGTAGAGACCCAGTACTTC,CASRQGVVETQYF
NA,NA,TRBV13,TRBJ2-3,TGTGCCAGCAGCTTTTCCCCTAGTGGCACAGATACGCAGTATTTT,CASSFSPSGTDTQYF
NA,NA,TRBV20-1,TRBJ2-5,TGCAGTGCTAGACGTTCGGGGTCCCAAGAGACCCAGTACTTC,CSARRSGSQETQYF
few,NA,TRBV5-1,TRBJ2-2,TGCGCCAGCAGCTTGGTCGGGGGAAACACCGGGGAGCTGTTTTTT,CASSLVGGNTGELFF
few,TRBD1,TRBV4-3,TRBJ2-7,TGCGCCAGCAGCCAAAGACAGGGGGGCCACGAGCAGTACTTC,CASSQRQGGHEQYF
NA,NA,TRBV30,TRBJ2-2,TGTGCCTGGAAAAGAGGAGGCTACACCGGGGAGCTGTTTTTT,CAWKRGGYTGELFF
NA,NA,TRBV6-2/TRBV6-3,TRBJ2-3,TGTGCCAGCAGTTACGTAGGCGGCGATACGCAGTATTTT,CASSYVGGDTQYF
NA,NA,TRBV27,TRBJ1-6,TGTGCCAGGGTGGAAAGGGAAGGTTCACCCCTCCACTTT,CARVEREGSPLHF
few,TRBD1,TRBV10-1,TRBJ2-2,TGCGCCAGCAGTGAGTTTGGACAGGGAGACACCGGGGAGCTGTTTTTT,CASSEFGQGDTGELFF
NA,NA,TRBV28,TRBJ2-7,TGTGCCAGCAGTCCCTATGGAGGATACGAGCAGTACTTC,CASSPYGGYEQYF
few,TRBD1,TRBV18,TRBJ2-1,TGTGCCAGCTCACGTTCTCAGGGGGTTGGTAATGAGCAGTTCTTC,CASSRSQGVGNEQFF
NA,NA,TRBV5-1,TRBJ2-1,TGCGCCAGCAGCTTGGCCAGGGGGGAGTCGGGTGAGCAGTTCTTC,CASSLARGESGEQFF
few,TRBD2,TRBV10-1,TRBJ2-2,TGCGCCAGCAGTGAGTCGCTAGCGGGACTGGCCGGGGAGCTGTTTTTT,CASSESLAGLAGELFF
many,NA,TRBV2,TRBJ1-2,TGTGCCAGCACCAGGGAATTTAACTATGGCTACACCTTC,CASTREFNYGYTF
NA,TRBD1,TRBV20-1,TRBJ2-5,TGCAGTGCTAGACAGGGGGCGGTGGAGACCCAGTACTTC,CSARQGAVETQYF
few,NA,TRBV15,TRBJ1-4,TGTGCCACCAGCAGAGCCGGGGGTGAAAAACTGTTTTTT,CATSRAGGEKLFF
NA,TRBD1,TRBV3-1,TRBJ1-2,TGTGCCAGCAGACCCTCGGACAGGGAAGATGGCTACACCTTC,CASRPSDREDGYTF
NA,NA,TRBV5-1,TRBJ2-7,TGCGCCAGCAGCTTGGAGCAGGGCCTCTACGAGCAGTACTTC,CASSLEQGLYEQYF
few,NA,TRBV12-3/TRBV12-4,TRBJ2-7,TGTGCCAGCAGTTTTTCGACCACGAAGCAGTACTTC,CASSFSTTKQYF
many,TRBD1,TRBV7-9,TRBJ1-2,TGTGCCAGCAGGGCGACAGGGGTAGAAGGCTACACCTTC,CASRATGVEGYTF
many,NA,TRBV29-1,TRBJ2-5,TGCAGCGGGCACCTGCGGAAGACCCAGTACTTC,CSGHLRKTQYF